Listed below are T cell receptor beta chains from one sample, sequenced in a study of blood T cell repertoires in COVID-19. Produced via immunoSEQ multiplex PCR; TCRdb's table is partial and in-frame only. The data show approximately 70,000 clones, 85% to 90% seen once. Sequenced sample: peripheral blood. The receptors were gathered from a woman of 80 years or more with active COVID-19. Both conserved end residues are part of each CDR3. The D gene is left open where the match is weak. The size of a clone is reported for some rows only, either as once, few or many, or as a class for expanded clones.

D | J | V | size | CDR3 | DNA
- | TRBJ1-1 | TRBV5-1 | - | CASSQTGGNTEAFF | TGCGCCAGCAGCCAGACAGGAGGGAACACTGAAGCTTTCTTT
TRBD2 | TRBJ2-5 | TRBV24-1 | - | CATSPGAGVWETQYF | TGTGCCACCAGTCCGGGAGCGGGAGTTTGGGAGACCCAGTACTTC
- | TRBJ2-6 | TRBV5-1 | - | CASSLSPGGSGANVLTF | TGCGCCAGCAGCTTATCCCCCGGGGGATCCGGGGCCAACGTCCTGACTTTC
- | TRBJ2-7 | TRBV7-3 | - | CASSLTGSPVGEQYF | TGTGCCAGCAGCTTAACCGGGTCTCCGGTCGGCGAGCAGTACTTC
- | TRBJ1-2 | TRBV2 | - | CASSEGKYRGYGYTF | TGTGCCAGCAGTGAAGGAAAATACCGCGGCTATGGCTACACCTTC
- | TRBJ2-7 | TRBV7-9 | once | CASSLTAGYEQYF | TGTGCCAGCAGCTTAACGGCGGGCTACGAGCAGTACTTC
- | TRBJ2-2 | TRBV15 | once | CATTTGTITGELFF | TGTGCCACCACCACCGGGACAATCACCGGGGAGCTGTTTTTT
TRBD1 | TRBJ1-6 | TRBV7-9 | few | CASSLGGDRGSPLHF | TGTGCCAGCAGCTTAGGCGGAGACAGGGGTTCACCCCTCCACTTT
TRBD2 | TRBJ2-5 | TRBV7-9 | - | CASSLILPGLGRETQYF | TGTGCCAGCAGCTTGATTCTCCCGGGACTAGGTAGAGAGACCCAGTACTTC
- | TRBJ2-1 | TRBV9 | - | CASSVAGVGNEQFF | TGTGCCAGCAGCGTAGCGGGAGTGGGCAATGAGCAGTTCTTC
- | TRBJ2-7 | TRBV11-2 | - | CASSLEIRVEQYF | TGTGCCAGCAGCTTGGAGATTCGGGTCGAGCAGTACTTC
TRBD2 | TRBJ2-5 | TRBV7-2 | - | CASSAMTSGTGIGQETQYF | TGTGCCAGCAGCGCAATGACTAGCGGGACAGGAATAGGCCAAGAGACCCAGTACTTC
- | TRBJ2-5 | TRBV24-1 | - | CATSDSPGLEETQYF | TGTGCCACCAGTGATTCGCCGGGACTGGAAGAGACCCAGTACTTC
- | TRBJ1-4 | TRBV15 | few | CATSRDGEGTSNEKLFF | TGTGCCACCAGCAGAGATGGGGAGGGGACCTCTAATGAAAAACTGTTTTTT
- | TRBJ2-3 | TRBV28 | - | CASGRMGQTSTDTQYF | TGTGCCAGCGGGCGAATGGGGCAGACGAGCACAGATACGCAGTATTTT
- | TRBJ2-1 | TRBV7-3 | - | CASSLSSDEQFF | TGTGCCAGCAGCTTAAGTAGCGATGAGCAGTTCTTC
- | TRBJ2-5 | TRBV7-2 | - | CASSSRWETQYF | TGTGCCAGCAGCTCTAGGTGGGAGACCCAGTACTTC
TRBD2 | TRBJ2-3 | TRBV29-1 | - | CSVDPNILAGPTDTQYF | TGCAGCGTTGACCCAAACATCCTAGCGGGCCCCACAGATACGCAGTATTTT
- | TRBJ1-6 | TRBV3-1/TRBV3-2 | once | CASSPGHTNSPLHF | TGTGCCAGCAGCCCGGGACACACTAATTCACCCCTCCACTTT
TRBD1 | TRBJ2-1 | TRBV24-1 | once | CATSDYGQGLNEQFF | TGTGCCACCAGTGATTATGGACAGGGGTTGAATGAGCAGTTCTTC
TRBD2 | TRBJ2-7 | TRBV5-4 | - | CASSLAGTSPYEQYF | TGTGCCAGCAGCTTGGCGGGGACTAGCCCCTACGAGCAGTACTTC
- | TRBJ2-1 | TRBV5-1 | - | CASRPPGGSDYNEQFF | TGCGCCAGCAGGCCCCCAGGGGGGTCGGACTACAATGAGCAGTTCTTC
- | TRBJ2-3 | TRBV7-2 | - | CASSRILSSPDTQYF | TGTGCCAGCAGCCGTATATTGTCGAGTCCAGATACGCAGTATTTT
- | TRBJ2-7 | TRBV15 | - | CATSRDRVAYEQYF | TGTGCCACCAGCAGAGATCGGGTGGCCTACGAGCAGTACTTC
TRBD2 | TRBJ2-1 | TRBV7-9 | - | CASRPLAGTYNEQFF | TGTGCCAGCAGACCACTAGCGGGAACCTACAATGAGCAGTTCTTC
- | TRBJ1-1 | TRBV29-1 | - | CSVDKQQNTEAFF | TGCAGCGTGGACAAACAACAGAACACTGAAGCTTTCTTT
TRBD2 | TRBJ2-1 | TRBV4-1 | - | CASSQGPRTSGLRNEQFF | TGCGCCAGCAGCCAAGGGCCCCGGACTAGCGGGTTAAGGAATGAGCAGTTCTTC
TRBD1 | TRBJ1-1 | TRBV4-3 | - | CASSQDFPGQGAFF | TGCGCCAGCAGCCAAGATTTCCCGGGACAGGGGGCTTTCTTT
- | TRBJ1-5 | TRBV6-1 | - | CASSEGTGSNQPQHF | TGTGCCAGCAGTGAAGGAACGGGGAGCAATCAGCCCCAGCATTTT
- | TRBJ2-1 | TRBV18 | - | CASSPTGRNEQFF | TGTGCCAGCTCACCAACAGGAAGGAATGAGCAGTTCTTC
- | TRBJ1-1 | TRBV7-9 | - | CASSLNRVTEAFF | TGTGCCAGCAGCTTAAACAGGGTAACTGAAGCTTTCTTT
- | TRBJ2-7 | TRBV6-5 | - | CASWGRRSDEQYF | TGTGCCAGCTGGGGCCGCAGGAGCGACGAGCAGTACTTC
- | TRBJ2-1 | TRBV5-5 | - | CASSPGQSTSYNEQFF | TGTGCCAGCAGCCCGGGACAATCGACCTCCTACAATGAGCAGTTCTTC
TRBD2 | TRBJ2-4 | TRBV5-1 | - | CASSGATGGRGNIQYF | TGCGCCAGCAGCGGGGCCACTGGCGGGAGGGGGAACATTCAGTACTTC
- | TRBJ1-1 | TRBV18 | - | CASSPAENTEAFF | TGTGCCAGCTCACCAGCGGAGAACACTGAAGCTTTCTTT
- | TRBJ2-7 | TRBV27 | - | CASSYAGEGYEQYF | TGTGCCAGCAGTTATGCAGGGGAGGGCTACGAGCAGTACTTC
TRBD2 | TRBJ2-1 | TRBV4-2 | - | CASSQGGGEMGQFF | TGTGCCAGCAGCCAGGGGGGGGGAGAAATGGGGCAGTTCTTC
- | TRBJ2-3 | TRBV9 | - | CASSVGPAVDTQYF | TGTGCCAGCAGCGTAGGTCCGGCGGTAGATACGCAGTATTTT
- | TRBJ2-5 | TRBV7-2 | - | CASSFEREETQYF | TGTGCCAGCAGCTTCGAGCGGGAAGAGACCCAGTACTTC
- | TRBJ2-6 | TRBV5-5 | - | CASSLQGVRAGANVLTF | TGTGCCAGCAGCTTGCAAGGGGTTCGGGCTGGGGCCAACGTCCTGACTTTC
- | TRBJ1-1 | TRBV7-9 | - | CASSYTGTEAFF | TGTGCCAGCAGCTATACAGGGACTGAAGCTTTCTTT
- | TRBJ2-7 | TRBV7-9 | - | CASSNSGNPGEQYF | TGTGCCAGCAGCAATAGCGGAAACCCTGGCGAGCAGTACTTC
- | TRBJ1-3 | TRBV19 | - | CASSTLLTGLGNTIYF | TGTGCCAGTAGTACACTACTCACAGGGCTCGGAAACACCATATATTTT
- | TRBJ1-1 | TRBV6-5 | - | CASSQHRNTEAFF | TGTGCCAGCAGTCAACACAGGAACACTGAAGCTTTCTTT
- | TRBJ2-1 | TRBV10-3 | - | CAVGGLWREQFF | TGTGCCGTTGGAGGCCTTTGGCGTGAGCAGTTCTTC
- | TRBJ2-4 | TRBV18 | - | CASSPRTELAKNIQYF | TGTGCCAGCTCACCACGGACAGAACTAGCCAAAAACATTCAGTACTTC
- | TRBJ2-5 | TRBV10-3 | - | CAIQQGIQETQYF | TGTGCCATCCAACAGGGAATCCAAGAGACCCAGTACTTC
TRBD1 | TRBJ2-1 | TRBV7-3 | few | CASSLTGRGNEQFF | TGTGCCAGCAGCTTAACGGGCAGGGGGAATGAGCAGTTCTTC
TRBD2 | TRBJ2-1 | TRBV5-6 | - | CASSFVDGRESNEQFF | TGTGCCAGCAGCTTTGTTGACGGGAGGGAGTCCAATGAGCAGTTCTTC
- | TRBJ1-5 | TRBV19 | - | CASTMRGSGVRRQPQHF | TGTGCCAGTACCATGAGGGGTTCAGGGGTAAGGCGCCAGCCCCAGCATTTT
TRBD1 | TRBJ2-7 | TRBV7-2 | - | CASSLGGGFYEQYF | TGTGCCAGCAGCTTAGGAGGGGGCTTCTACGAGCAGTACTTC
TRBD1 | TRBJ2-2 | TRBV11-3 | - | CASSLASGQYTGELFF | TGTGCCAGCAGCTTAGCCTCGGGACAGTACACCGGGGAGCTGTTTTTT
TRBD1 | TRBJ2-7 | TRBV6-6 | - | CASSSGQSYEQYF | TGTGCCAGCAGTTCGGGACAGTCCTACGAGCAGTACTTC
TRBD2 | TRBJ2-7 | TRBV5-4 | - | CASSLDRVAGVEQYF | TGTGCCAGCAGCTTGGATCGGGTAGCGGGAGTCGAGCAGTACTTC
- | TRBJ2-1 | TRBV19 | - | CASSIGRYNEQFF | TGTGCCAGTAGTATAGGCAGGTACAATGAGCAGTTCTTC
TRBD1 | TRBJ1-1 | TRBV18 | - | CASSRGDRVQGTEAFF | TGTGCCAGCTCTCGGGGGGACAGGGTCCAAGGAACTGAAGCTTTCTTT
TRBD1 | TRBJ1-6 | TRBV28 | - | CASSFRQGRPYSPLHF | TGTGCCAGCAGTTTCCGACAGGGGCGCCCCTATTCACCCCTCCACTTT